This T cell receptor (beta chain) was found in a study of cytomegalovirus exposure and HLA in healthy donors. Germline CDR1 is SGHRS and CDR2 is YFSETQ. V lost 4 bases and J 0 bases, leaving 15 bases between the germline ends. The CDR3 consists of 16 residues. The PCR made use of 60 Vbeta and 13 Jbeta primers. The table came from immunoSEQ multiplex PCR; TCRdb's copy has only in-frame clones and leaves some out. The data show approximately 100,000 clones, about 85% seen once. The genes are TRBV5-1 and TRBJ2-3, with D possibly matching TRBD2 (5 bases). Sequenced input: PBMCs. This receptor was taken from a man aged 35 to 55 in good health and CMV-seropositive. Here the CDR3 reads CASSPGVALSTDTQYF. The CDR3 DNA sequence: TGCGCCAGCAGCCCCGGGGTAGCGCTAAGCACAGATACGCAGTATTTT. The full variable domain, its missing parts supplied by reference TRBV5-1 and TRBJ2-3, is KAGVTQTPRYLIKTRGQQVTLSCSPISGHRSVSWYQQTPGQGLQFLFEYFSETQRNKGNFPGRFSGRQFSNSRSEMNVSTLELGDSALYLCASSPGVALSTDTQYFGPGTRLTVL.